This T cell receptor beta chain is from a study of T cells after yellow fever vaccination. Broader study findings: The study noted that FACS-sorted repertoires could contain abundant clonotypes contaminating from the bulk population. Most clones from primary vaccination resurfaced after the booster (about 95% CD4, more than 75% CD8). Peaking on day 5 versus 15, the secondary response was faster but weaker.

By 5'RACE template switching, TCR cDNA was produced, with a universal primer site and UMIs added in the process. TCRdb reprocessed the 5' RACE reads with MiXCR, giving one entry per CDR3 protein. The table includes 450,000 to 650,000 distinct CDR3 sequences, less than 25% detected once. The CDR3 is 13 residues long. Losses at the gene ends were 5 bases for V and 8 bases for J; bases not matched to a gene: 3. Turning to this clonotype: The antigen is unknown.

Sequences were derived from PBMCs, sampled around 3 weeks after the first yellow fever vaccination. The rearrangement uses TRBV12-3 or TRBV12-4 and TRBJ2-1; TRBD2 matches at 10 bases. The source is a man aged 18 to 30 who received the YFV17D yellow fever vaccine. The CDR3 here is CASSMGTSDEQFF. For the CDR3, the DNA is TGTGCCAGCAGTATGGGGACTAGCGATGAGCAGTTCTTC.